Presented here are 26 T cell receptor beta chains from one specimen sequenced in a study of T cell responses to AZD1222 COVID-19 vaccine. Sequencing was performed with immunoSEQ multiplex PCR; in TCRdb, only in-frame clones are kept and a portion is missing. This sample has about 54,000 clones, with about 86% found just once. The sample in question was peripheral blood, obtained 28 days after the second AZD1222 dose. Receptor source: an adult who received the AZD1222 COVID-19 vaccine.

The rearrangement links TRBV24-1 to TRBJ1-2, with D perhaps TRBD1 (6 bases). The CDR3 is made up of 19 amino acids. The germline gives CDR1 KGHDR, CDR2 SFDVKD. The V gene lost 4 bases and the J gene lost 8 bases, with 31 bases spanning the gap. DNA of the CDR3: TGTGCCACCAGTGAACCCAGACAGGTCACGGCTATAGGGACTTGCGGCTACACCTTC. This sequence encodes CATSEPRQVTAIGTCGYTF.

This chain connects TRBV5-1 to TRBJ2-1; D might be TRBD2 (6 bases). V gave up 0 bases and J gave up 9 bases, with 16 bases separating them. CDR3 length equals 15 residues. The germline V gene has CDR1 SGHRS and CDR2 YFSETQ. This CDR3 reads CASSLVGASEGEQFF. Here the CDR3 DNA reads TGCGCCAGCAGCTTGGTAGGGGCTAGCGAGGGTGAGCAGTTCTTC.

This chain joins TRBV18 and TRBJ2-7; weak D call: TRBD1 (6 bases). Germline lookup yields CDR1 KGHSH and CDR2 LQKENI. V lost 4 bases, J lost 1 base, and 14 bases lay in between. CDR3 length equals 15 residues. For the CDR3, the DNA is TGTGCCAGCTCACTACAGGGTAGGAGTTCCTACGAGCAGTACTTC. Protein product: CASSLQGRSSYEQYF.

The chain recombines TRBV5-6 with TRBJ2-5, with TRBD1 identical over 7 bases. Germline V gene lookup returns CDR1 SGHDT and CDR2 YYEEEE. There are 15 residues in the CDR3. After removal of 3 bases from V and 2 bases from J, the junction contained 7 bases not matched to a gene. The CDR3 here is CASSSLTGRQETQYF. The CDR3 nucleotides read TGTGCCAGCAGCTCCCTGACAGGGCGTCAAGAGACCCAGTACTTC. The full variable domain, completed using reference TRBV5-6 and TRBJ2-5, is DAGVTQSPTHLIKTRGQQVTLRCSPKSGHDTVSWYQQALGQGPQFIFQYYEEEERQRGNFPDRFSGHQFPNYSSELNVNALLLGDSALYLCASSSLTGRQETQYFGPGTRLLVL.

There are a few counts of this clone. The chain is built from TRBV27 and TRBJ1-1, with D possibly matching TRBD1 (5 bases). Germline V gives CDR1 MNHEY, CDR2 SMNVEV (reference sequence). This CDR3 has 14 residues. V was trimmed by 6 bases and J by 4 bases, leaving 15 bases between them. CDR3 bases: TGTGCCAGCAGGTCCCATCAGGGTTTCACTGAAGCTTTCTTT. This encodes CASRSHQGFTEAFF.

The chain couples TRBV19 to TRBJ2-5; D unclear. Trimming cost V 5 bases and J 4 bases, with 17 bases left between them. The length of the CDR3 is 15 residues. Germline loops: CDR1 LNHDA, CDR2 SQIVND (reference sequence). The CDR3 region has the DNA TGTGCCAGTAGTCCGCCGTGGGCTAGACGAGAGACCCAGTACTTC. Its protein product is CASSPPWARRETQYF.

This clone was seen a handful of times. This chain connects TRBV7-8 to TRBJ1-6; tentative D call: TRBD1 (5 bases). Germline V gene lookup returns CDR1 SGHVS and CDR2 FQNEAQ. The germline V and J ends were trimmed by 2 bases and 5 bases, with 7 bases remaining between them. The CDR3 consists of 14 residues. CDR3 sequence reads: CASSLSGNNSPLHF. The CDR3 nucleotides are TGTGCCAGCAGCTTATCAGGGAATAATTCACCCCTCCACTTT.

The V gene is TRBV28, the J gene TRBJ2-7; 7 bases fit TRBD1. Germline-derived CDR1 and CDR2 are MDHEN and SYDVKM. V trimming: 5 bases; J trimming: 2 bases; junction bases outside the gene matches: 9. The length of the CDR3 is 15 residues. The CDR3 sequence is CASSEIATGTYEQYF. The CDR3 coding sequence is TGTGCCAGCAGTGAAATAGCGACAGGGACCTACGAGCAGTACTTC. Full variable domain (rest looked up from reference TRBV28 and TRBJ2-7): DVKVTQSSRYLVKRTGEKVFLECVQDMDHENMFWYRQDPGLGLRLIYFSYDVKMKEKGDIPEGYSVSREKKERFSLILESASTNQTSMYLCASSEIATGTYEQYFGPGTRLTVT.

This chain uses TRBV6-2 or TRBV6-3 with TRBJ2-3; D possibly corresponds to TRBD1 (6 bases). The ends were cut back, 3 bases at V and 1 base at J, with 17 bases in the middle. The V gene's germline CDR1 is MNHEY and CDR2 SVGEGT. There are 17 residues in the CDR3. The CDR3 coding sequence is TGTGCCAGCAGTTATGGTATCCGGGACACCCGCACAGATACGCAGTATTTT. Its translation: CASSYGIRDTRTDTQYF.

This clone was detected once. The rearrangement uses TRBV6-5 and TRBJ2-5; D not resolved. The CDR3 is made up of 16 amino acids. V gave up 2 bases and J gave up 1 base, with 14 bases separating them. Germline CDR1 MNHEY, CDR2 SVGAGI. In DNA, the CDR3 is TGTGCCAGCAGTTACGTCGCCCTGAGCGTCCAAGAGACCCAGTACTTC. It translates to CASSYVALSVQETQYF.

This chain joins TRBV4-1 and TRBJ1-5, with a possible D match to TRBD1 (6 bases). Germline-derived CDR1 and CDR2 are MGHRA and YSYEKL. Between the trimmed V and J ends, which lost 3 bases and 0 bases, there was a span of 15 bases. The CDR3 loop spans 17 amino acids. The CDR3 protein is CASSHGGTTDSNQPQHF. The CDR3 DNA sequence: TGCGCCAGCAGCCACGGCGGGACAACCGATAGCAATCAGCCCCAGCATTTT.

The CDR3 region has the DNA TGTGCCAGCAGCTCTAAACAGGGAGCTAATTCACCCCTCCACTTT. Its protein product is CASSSKQGANSPLHF. The genes are TRBV5-8 and TRBJ1-6, with D perhaps matching TRBD1 (6 bases). The CDR3 extends over 15 amino acids. Trimming pared 3 bases from V and 6 bases from J, leaving 13 bases between. CDR1 and CDR2 (germline): SGHTS, YDEGEE.

The V and J genes are TRBV7-6 and TRBJ1-2; 8 bases are shared with TRBD1. CDR1 and CDR2 (germline): SGHVS, FNYEAQ. J lost 3 bases, V lost 3 bases, and 6 bases had no gene match. The CDR3 is made up of 15 amino acids. The CDR3 bases are TGTGCCAGCAGCTTTGGACAGGGAATGGACTATGGCTACACCTTC. Amino acids: CASSFGQGMDYGYTF.

The count of this clone is one. This sequence joins TRBV4-1 and TRBJ2-7; D is perhaps TRBD1 (7 bases). This CDR3 comprises 18 residues. In germline, CDR1 is MGHRA, CDR2 YSYEKL. The germline V and J ends were trimmed by 1 base and 4 bases, with 23 bases remaining between them. CDR3 sequence reads: CASSQVFVRRGRLYEQYF. CDR3 DNA: TGCGCCAGCAGCCAAGTATTCGTGAGGAGGGGGCGTTTATACGAGCAGTACTTC.

This chain connects TRBV28 to TRBJ2-7; the D is unclear. V was pared by 3 bases and J by 2 bases, with 11 bases between. The CDR3 sequence is 14 residues long. Germline V gene sequence: CDR1 MDHEN, CDR2 SYDVKM. CDR3 nucleotides: TGTGCCAGCAGTTTCTTTAGCCAGGCCTACGAGCAGTACTTC. Residues: CASSFFSQAYEQYF. Variable domain in full (rest from reference TRBV28 and TRBJ2-7): DVKVTQSSRYLVKRTGEKVFLECVQDMDHENMFWYRQDPGLGLRLIYFSYDVKMKEKGDIPEGYSVSREKKERFSLILESASTNQTSMYLCASSFFSQAYEQYFGPGTRLTVT.

V gene TRBV14 combines with J gene TRBJ2-7; D unclear. The CDR3 extends over 13 amino acids. CDR1 SGHDN and CDR2 FVKESK come from the germline V gene. Trimming took 1 base from V and 0 from J, leaving 4 bases between them. The CDR3 nucleotides are TGTGCCAGCAGCCAAGCCGGCTCCTACGAGCAGTACTTC. Its protein product is CASSQAGSYEQYF.

The rearrangement joins TRBV7-2 to TRBJ1-1; D possibly corresponds to TRBD1 (5 bases). The CDR3 totals 14 residues. Per germline, CDR1 SGHTA and CDR2 FQGNSA. The germline V and J ends were trimmed by 5 bases and 1 base, with 11 bases remaining between them. CDR3 sequence reads: CASSVGAGNTEAFF. Here the CDR3 DNA reads TGTGCCAGCAGCGTAGGGGCGGGGAACACTGAAGCTTTCTTT.

The chain recombines TRBV30 with TRBJ2-3; D ambiguous. This CDR3 region has 11 residues. Deletions cut 2 bases from V and 5 bases from J, with 5 bases between. Looked up from germline, CDR1 is GTSNPN and CDR2 is SVGIG (reference sequence). This CDR3 reads CAWSSGDTQYF. The CDR3 DNA is TGTGCCTGGAGTTCGGGAGATACGCAGTATTTT.

The chain uses TRBV11-2 and TRBJ1-3; 9 nucleotides match TRBD1. The germline gives CDR1 SGHAT, CDR2 FQNNGV. The CDR3 spans 14 residues. V gave up 5 bases and J gave up 3 bases; unmatched junction bases: 2. CDR3 coding DNA: TGTGCCAGCAGCCGGACAGGGGTTGGAAACACCATATATTTT. It encodes CASSRTGVGNTIYF.

This chain links TRBV19 with TRBJ1-6, with 10 nucleotides matching TRBD1. V was clipped by 5 bases and J by 6 bases; unmatched bases: 7. From germline, CDR1 is LNHDA and CDR2 SQIVND (reference sequence). This CDR3 is 16 amino acids long. DNA of the CDR3: TGTGCCAGTAGTTCCCGGGACAGGGGACGTAATTCACCCCTCCACTTT. Translated, it gives CASSSRDRGRNSPLHF.

This clone was seen only a few times. The V call is TRBV10-2, the J call TRBJ1-6; D unresolved. Trimming cost V 6 bases and J 10 bases, with 16 bases left between them. This CDR3 is built from 14 residues. CDR1 and CDR2 from the germline V gene are WSHSY and SAAADI. CDR3 region: CASRATVFGSPLHF. In DNA form, the CDR3 reads TGCGCCAGCAGAGCTACAGTCTTCGGATCACCCCTCCACTTT.

The chain links TRBV6-5 to TRBJ2-4; TRBD1 aligns across 10 bases. The CDR3 has 13 residues. J lost 6 bases, V lost 6 bases, and 2 bases had no gene match. Germline-derived CDR1 and CDR2 are MNHEY and SVGAGI. The CDR3 DNA reads TGTGCCAGCAGCGGGGACAGGGGAAACATTCAGTACTTC. This sequence encodes CASSGDRGNIQYF.

The chain recombines TRBV12-3 or TRBV12-4 with TRBJ1-2; the D is unclear. This CDR3 is built from 13 residues. Trimming cost V 1 base and J 4 bases, with 7 bases left between them. CDR3 sequence: CASSLGVRYGYTF. The CDR3 region has the DNA TGTGCCAGCAGTTTAGGGGTCCGCTATGGCTACACCTTC.

The rearrangement uses TRBV11-2 and TRBJ1-1, with D possibly being TRBD1 (5 bases). The CDR3 is made up of 14 amino acids. Germline V gene sequence: CDR1 SGHAT, CDR2 FQNNGV. The V and J ends lost 5 bases and 4 bases respectively, with 14 bases between them. As DNA, the CDR3 is TGTGCCAGCAGCGGGCTGGGACGGTCCACTGAAGCTTTCTTT. It codes for CASSGLGRSTEAFF.

This chain joins TRBV18 and TRBJ1-1, with D uncertain. This CDR3 spans 13 amino acids. CDR1 and CDR2 (germline): KGHSH, LQKENI. Trimming took 6 bases from V and 1 from J, leaving 9 bases between them. CDR3 in amino acids: CASSSLRNTEAFF. CDR3 bases: TGTGCCAGCTCCTCCCTGAGGAACACTGAAGCTTTCTTT.

The genes are TRBV6-1 and TRBJ1-3; D remains unclear. Trimming took 3 bases from V and 4 from J, leaving 10 bases between them. CDR1 MNHNS and CDR2 SASEGT come from the germline V gene. CDR3 length: 14 amino acids. Written as DNA, the CDR3 is TGTGCCAGCAGTGATTATATTTCAGGAAACACCATATATTTT. Protein: CASSDYISGNTIYF.